Listed below are T cell receptor beta chains from one sample, sequenced in a study of a mutant IDH1 vaccine in newly diagnosed glioma. Antigens for these TCRs are unknown. TCRdb's copy holds only in-frame clones and misses some; the assay was immunoSEQ multiplex PCR. The sample has around 84,000 clones; approximately 80% are singletons. Sequenced here: PBMCs, sampled from a glioma patient whose treatment included an IDH1 peptide vaccine. Receptors were obtained from a man between 35 and 55 years old with glioma. CDR3s include the opening cysteine and the closing phenylalanine or tryptophan. The order of the fields is V gene, CDR3 protein.

>TRBV15
CATSRDLTSGRFPYEQYF
>TRBV18
CASSPTRATNEKLFF
>TRBV6-5
CASRTSGSHEQYF
>TRBV28
CASSLPGRFSYEQYF
>TRBV19
CASSRRDTQYF
>TRBV5-6
CASSLGDEKGEKLFF
>TRBV7-2
CASSLGGSTGELFF
>TRBV7-2
CASSLAGGAQTDTQYF
>TRBV18
CASSPLPGLAGGLETQYF
>TRBV5-4
CASSLLVYPYEQFF
>TRBV5-6
CASSLIGRGRMNTEAFF
>TRBV7-2
CASSPGTYYEQYF
>TRBV7-2
CASRYGSDTQYF
>TRBV18
CASSPTSAGGGSYEQYF
>TRBV12-5
CASGLVLPQGSGEQYF
>TRBV10-2
CASSDRGMAKNIQYF
>TRBV5-4
CASSSAGTSHYNEQFF
>TRBV2
CASSARSGDLTEGYTF
>TRBV27
CASSYRLADDYEQYF
>TRBV27
CASSPNGRSYEQYF
>TRBV19
CASSMLAGGYNEQFF
>TRBV11-2
CASSPRQGRTGELFF
>TRBV6-6
CASSGQGETQYF
>TRBV21-1
CASSAREDRVNQPQHF
>TRBV14
CASSHARDRGRRTEAFF
>TRBV5-4
CASSSGPPSEQYF
>TRBV2
CASSEIRVLNTEAFF
>TRBV30
CAWRRGGGGYEQYF
>TRBV7-3
CASSSVSRGSTGELFF
>TRBV5-1
CASSPGGGAKNIQYF
>TRBV5-4
CASSTDRGPDGYTF
>TRBV6-6
CASWTGGPQPQHF
>TRBV5-5
CASSLGQLARADTQYF
>TRBV6-5
CASSYSSDNQPQHF
>TRBV19
CASSSGDRGGGTEAFF
>TRBV30
CAWSRDRTTYNSPLHF
>TRBV4-1
CASSPGLAGDQETQYF
>TRBV6-1
CASTPQRNQPQHF
>TRBV6-6
CASSSLGQRMYF
>TRBV7-9
CASSFSDNEKLFF
>TRBV5-6
CASSLTSGTQYF
>TRBV5-4
CASTILGQGSNEQFF